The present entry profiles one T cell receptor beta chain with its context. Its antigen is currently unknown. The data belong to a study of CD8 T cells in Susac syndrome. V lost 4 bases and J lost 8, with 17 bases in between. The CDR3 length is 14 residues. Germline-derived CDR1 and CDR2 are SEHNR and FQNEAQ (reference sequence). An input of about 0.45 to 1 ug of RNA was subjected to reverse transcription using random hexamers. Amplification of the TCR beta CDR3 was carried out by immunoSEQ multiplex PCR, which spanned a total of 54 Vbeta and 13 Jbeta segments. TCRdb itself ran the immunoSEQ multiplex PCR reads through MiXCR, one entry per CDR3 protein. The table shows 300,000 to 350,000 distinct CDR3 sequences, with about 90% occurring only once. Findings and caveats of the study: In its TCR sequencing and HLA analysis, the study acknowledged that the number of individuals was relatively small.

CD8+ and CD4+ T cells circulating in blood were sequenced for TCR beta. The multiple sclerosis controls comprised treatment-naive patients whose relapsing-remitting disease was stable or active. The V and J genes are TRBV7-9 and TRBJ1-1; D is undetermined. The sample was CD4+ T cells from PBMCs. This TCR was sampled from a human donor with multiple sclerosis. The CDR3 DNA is TGTGCCAGCAGCTCCCTCCGCAGGCAACTAGAAGCTTTCTTT. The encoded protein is CASSSLRRQLEAFF. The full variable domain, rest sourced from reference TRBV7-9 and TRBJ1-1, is DTGVSQNPRHKITKRGQNVTFRCDPISEHNRLYWYRQTLGQGPEFLTYFQNEAQLEKSRLLSDRFSAERPKGSFSTLEIQRTEQGDSAMYLCASSSLRRQLEAFFGQGTRLTVV.